Following are 14 T cell receptor beta chains from one sample sequenced in a study of blood T cells in healthy people across ages. For the second PCR, which ran for about 6 to 11 cycles, a sample-barcoded 5' primer and a J-beta primer mix were used. TCRdb re-derived calls from the 5' RACE reads in MiXCR, one entry per CDR3 protein. The sample lists hundreds of thousands of distinct CDR3 sequences; 45% to 65% were seen once. The sample taken for sequencing was blood. The source is a man in his sixties in good health.

The genes are TRBV18 and TRBJ2-3; 9 nucleotides agree with TRBD2. This CDR3 is built from 15 residues. Per the germline V gene, CDR1 is KGHSH and CDR2 is LQKENI. V shed 5 bases and J 4 bases; nucleotides not matched to a gene: 7. The CDR3 nucleotides are TGTGCCAGCTCAAAGCTAGCGGGGAGCGCAGATACGCAGTATTTT. Translation: CASSKLAGSADTQYF.

The V and J genes are TRBV6-6 and TRBJ2-7, with D tentatively TRBD2 (7 bases). Per the germline V gene, CDR1 is MNHNY and CDR2 is SVGAGI (reference sequence). V dropped 4 bases and J dropped 0 bases, with 19 bases sitting between them. This CDR3 is built from 17 residues. The CDR3 region has the DNA TGTGCCAGCAGTTCATCCCCGGGGGGCCCAACCTCCTACGAGCAGTACTTC. Amino acid sequence: CASSSSPGGPTSYEQYF.

The CDR3 DNA is TGCGCCAGCACCCAGACGGGACAGACCGGGGATACGCAGTATTTT. This encodes CASTQTGQTGDTQYF. This chain connects TRBV5-1 to TRBJ2-3; 7 nucleotides match TRBD1. V was clipped by 6 bases and J by 6 bases; unmatched bases: 13. This CDR3 region has 15 residues. CDR1 and CDR2 (germline): SGHRS, YFSETQ.

This chain connects TRBV4-1 to TRBJ2-5, with D tentatively TRBD2 (5 bases). This CDR3 is built from 14 residues. Germline V gene lookup returns CDR1 MGHRA and CDR2 YSYEKL. The germline V and J ends were trimmed by 0 bases and 3 bases, with 8 bases remaining between them. The chain's CDR3 is CASSQERGKETQYF. CDR3 DNA sequence: TGCGCCAGCAGCCAAGAGAGAGGGAAAGAGACCCAGTACTTC.

This chain links TRBV7-2 with TRBJ2-1; 7 bases are shared with TRBD2. The V and J ends lost 5 bases and 7 bases, in that order; junction bases with no gene match: 8. The CDR3 is 14 residues long. Looked up from germline, CDR1 is SGHTA and CDR2 is FQGNSA. CDR3 in DNA: TGTGCCAGCAGCCCCCGGGGGGAGGAAAATGAGCAGTTCTTC. The encoded protein is CASSPRGEENEQFF.

This clonotype was seen a few times. The chain is built from TRBV5-1 and TRBJ1-2; TRBD1 matches 10 bases. CDR3 length equals 15 residues. V shed 5 bases, J shed 4 bases, and the junction held 8 bases outside the gene matches. Germline V gene data show CDR1 as SGHRS and CDR2 as YFSETQ. The CDR3 loop reads CASSSGTGDLYGYTF. The CDR3 bases are TGCGCCAGCAGTTCCGGGACAGGGGACCTCTATGGCTACACCTTC. Drawing the rest from reference TRBV5-1 and TRBJ1-2, the complete variable domain is KAGVTQTPRYLIKTRGQQVTLSCSPISGHRSVSWYQQTPGQGLQFLFEYFSETQRNKGNFPGRFSGRQFSNSRSEMNVSTLELGDSALYLCASSSGTGDLYGYTFGSGTRLTVV.

This sequence joins TRBV11-2 and TRBJ2-3; TRBD2 aligns across 7 bases. The J segment lost 6 bases and the V segment lost 1 base, leaving 4 bases of the junction unmatched. Germline assignment: CDR1 SGHAT and CDR2 FQNNGV. The CDR3 has 14 amino acids. The CDR3 here is CASSLVLALDTQYF. CDR3 in DNA: TGTGCCAGCAGCTTAGTACTAGCGTTGGATACGCAGTATTTT.

This sequence joins TRBV20-1 and TRBJ2-1, with a possible D match to TRBD2 (7 bases). This CDR3 spans 16 amino acids. V was trimmed by 3 bases and J by 7 bases, leaving 22 bases between them. Germline values: CDR1 DFQATT, CDR2 SNEGSKA (reference sequence). CDR3 sequence (DNA): TGCAGTGCTAGTAGGGGGGACTACTCTATTTCTAATGAGCAGTTCTTC. This gives the protein CSASRGDYSISNEQFF.

For the CDR3, the DNA is TGTGCCATCAGTCAGAGAGGGAGCTCCTACGAGCAGTACTTC. It translates to CAISQRGSSYEQYF. The chain recombines TRBV10-3 with TRBJ2-7, with D tentatively TRBD2 (5 bases). This CDR3 region has 14 residues. Germline V gene data show CDR1 as ENHRY and CDR2 as SYGVKD. Trimming stripped 5 bases from V and 0 bases from J, with 11 bases between.

This clonotype turned up a few times. V gene TRBV3-1 combines with J gene TRBJ2-4, with 8 bases aligning to TRBD1. CDR1 and CDR2 from the germline V gene are LGHDT and YNNKEL (reference sequence). This CDR3 contains 13 residues. The trim removed 1 base at V and 12 bases at J, leaving 5 bases unmatched. The CDR3 DNA reads as TGTGCCAGCAGCCAAGGACAGGGGTGTGCTCAGTACTTC. It is translated as CASSQGQGCAQYF.

The chain employs TRBV2 and TRBJ2-1; tentatively, D is TRBD2 (5 bases). The CDR3 covers 9 residues. Looked up from germline, CDR1 is SNHLY and CDR2 is FYNNEI. V gave up 9 bases and J gave up 10 bases, with 7 bases separating them. Here the CDR3 reads CASGLEQFF. The CDR3, as DNA: TGTGCCAGTGGACTCGAGCAGTTCTTC.

The genes are TRBV19 and TRBJ1-2; no clear D. In germline, CDR1 is LNHDA, CDR2 SQIVND (reference sequence). Trimming cost V 1 base and J 2 bases, with 8 bases left between them. CDR3 length equals 14 residues. The CDR3 DNA reads as TGTGCCAGTAGTATAGTCGACACCAACTATGGCTACACCTTC. Translation: CASSIVDTNYGYTF.

The chain uses TRBV6-2 or TRBV6-3 and TRBJ2-1; possible D gene TRBD2, 6 bases. The germline V and J ends were trimmed by 2 bases and 2 bases, with 10 bases remaining between them. Germline lookup yields CDR1 MNHEY and CDR2 SVGEGT. The CDR3 has 15 residues. CDR3: CASSYRRVPYNEQFF. The CDR3 DNA reads TGTGCCAGCAGTTACAGGAGGGTTCCCTACAATGAGCAGTTCTTC.

The chain links TRBV20-1 to TRBJ2-5; D not resolved. The CDR3 extends over 12 amino acids. Trimming shortened V by 5 bases and J by 2 bases, and 9 bases separated the two germline ends. CDR1 is DFQATT, CDR2 SNEGSKA, per germline (reference sequence). The CDR3 bases are TGCAGTGCTCAGGCAAATCAAGAGACCCAGTACTTC. Amino acid sequence: CSAQANQETQYF.